Shown below are 18 T cell receptor beta chains from a single sample sequenced in a study of cytomegalovirus exposure and HLA in healthy donors. Sequenced by immunoSEQ multiplex PCR; TCRdb stores in-frame clones only, minus some. This sample yields some 150,000 clones, of which approximately 94% are seen a single time; roughly 1.9% belongs to the top ten. Sequencing was carried out using PBMCs. These receptors were obtained from a man between 18 and 35 years old in good health and CMV-seropositive.

The count of this clone is one. V is TRBV28 and J is TRBJ2-7; 8 bases fit TRBD2. The CDR3 is 14 amino acids. The V and J ends lost 6 bases and 5 bases, in that order; junction bases with no gene match: 9. Germline V gives CDR1 MDHEN, CDR2 SYDVKM. The CDR3: CASSLTSVVDEQYF. The CDR3 nucleotides read TGTGCCAGCAGCCTGACTAGCGTGGTAGACGAGCAGTACTTC.

The chain recombines TRBV13 with TRBJ1-1; D is ambiguous. Germline V CDR1 and CDR2: PRHDT, FYEKMQ (reference sequence). V lost 5 bases, J lost 7 bases, and 17 bases lay in between. The CDR3 is made up of 14 amino acids. Here the CDR3 DNA reads TGTGCCAGCAGCCAAAGGGTTCCCAGCGGTGAAGCTTTCTTT. The encoded protein is CASSQRVPSGEAFF.

V and J are TRBV28 and TRBJ1-5; D is uncertain. The V and J ends lost 6 bases and 0 bases respectively, with 12 bases between them. This CDR3 is 15 amino acids long. In germline, CDR1 is MDHEN, CDR2 SYDVKM. Written as DNA, the CDR3 is TGTGCCAGCAGCACAGATTCTTATAGCAATCAGCCCCAGCATTTT. Protein product: CASSTDSYSNQPQHF.

The J gene is TRBJ2-1, the V gene TRBV5-4; 15 nucleotides agree with TRBD2. Per the germline V gene, CDR1 is SGHNT and CDR2 is YYREEE (reference sequence). This CDR3 contains 15 residues. Trimming took 6 bases from V and 4 from J; bases not matched to a gene: 2. Here the CDR3 reads CASTGLAGGYNEQFF. The CDR3 DNA reads as TGTGCCAGCACCGGACTAGCGGGAGGGTACAATGAGCAGTTCTTC. The complete variable domain, with remaining parts taken from reference TRBV5-4 and TRBJ2-1, reads ETGVTQSPTHLIKTRGQQVTLRCSSQSGHNTVSWYQQALGQGPQFIFQYYREEENGRGNFPPRFSGLQFPNYSSELNVNALELDDSALYLCASTGLAGGYNEQFFGPGTRLTVL.

The chain employs TRBV19 and TRBJ2-1, with a possible D match to TRBD2 (6 bases). Germline assignment: CDR1 LNHDA and CDR2 SQIVND (reference sequence). V was clipped by 4 bases and J by 1 base, with 17 bases between them. This CDR3 region has 17 residues. The CDR3 loop is CASSTKPLARSYNEQFF. CDR3 in DNA: TGTGCCAGTAGTACCAAACCACTAGCTCGGTCCTACAATGAGCAGTTCTTC.

V and J are TRBV29-1 and TRBJ2-1; 7 positions agree with TRBD2. Germline V gene data show CDR1 as SQVTM and CDR2 as ANQGSEA. This CDR3 contains 15 residues. Trimming removed 7 bases from V and 3 bases from J; junction bases left unmatched: 12. CDR3 nucleotide sequence: TGCAGCGCCGGAACACGACTAGCTCGCTACAATGAGCAGTTCTTC. Protein: CSAGTRLARYNEQFF.

The chain employs TRBV19 and TRBJ2-3, with 9 bases matching TRBD1. With 5 bases clipped from V and 2 bases from J, the junction kept 8 bases outside the gene matches. Germline CDR1 is LNHDA and CDR2 is SQIVND (reference sequence). The CDR3 extends over 16 amino acids. The CDR3 nucleotides are TGTGCCAGTAGTGCTCGAGACAGGGGGTTCACAGATACGCAGTATTTT. Encoded protein: CASSARDRGFTDTQYF.

CDR3 nucleotide sequence: TGTGCCAGCAGCTTGGCTGGGGGGACAGGGAACACTGAAGCTTTCTTT. This translates into CASSLAGGTGNTEAFF. The chain is built from TRBV5-5 and TRBJ1-1; 8 bases are shared with TRBD1. CDR1 is SGHKS and CDR2 is YYEKEE in the germline V gene (reference sequence). With V trimmed by 0 bases and J by 1 base, 5 bases remained unmatched. The CDR3 contains 16 residues.

The genes are TRBV5-1 and TRBJ1-3; D uncertain. V shed 0 bases and J shed 0 bases, with 7 bases lying between them. Germline CDR1 SGHRS, CDR2 YFSETQ. The CDR3 loop spans 15 amino acids. The CDR3 sequence: CASSLGVPSGNTIYF. CDR3 nucleotides: TGCGCCAGCAGCTTGGGCGTCCCCTCTGGAAACACCATATATTTT.

V gene TRBV2 combines with J gene TRBJ2-5, with TRBD1 matching over 9 bases. Per the germline V gene, CDR1 is SNHLY and CDR2 is FYNNEI. The CDR3 covers 16 residues. With 5 bases clipped from V and 2 bases from J, the junction kept 9 bases outside the gene matches. CDR3 protein: CASSPPGTGTQETQYF. As DNA, the CDR3 is TGTGCCAGCAGTCCCCCCGGGACAGGGACTCAAGAGACCCAGTACTTC.

The chain joins TRBV28 to TRBJ2-5; a possible D gene is TRBD1 (5 bases). Trimming stripped 11 bases from V and 1 base from J, with 14 bases between. The germline V gene encodes CDR1 MDHEN and CDR2 SYDVKM. This CDR3 contains 13 residues. DNA of the CDR3: TGTGCCTGCTCGTTAGGGGCCCAAGAGACCCAGTACTTC. As protein: CACSLGAQETQYF.

The V gene is TRBV28, the J gene TRBJ2-5, with TRBD2 matching over 12 bases. CDR1 and CDR2 (germline): MDHEN, SYDVKM. The junction had 14 bases not matched to a gene; V was cut back by 6 bases and J by 9 bases. The CDR3 runs to 16 residues. CDR3 DNA sequence: TGTGCCAGCAGATTTGGGACTAGCGGGTCCCCAATGGCCCAGTACTTC. This sequence encodes CASRFGTSGSPMAQYF. The whole variable domain, remainder taken from reference TRBV28 and TRBJ2-5, is DVKVTQSSRYLVKRTGEKVFLECVQDMDHENMFWYRQDPGLGLRLIYFSYDVKMKEKGDIPEGYSVSREKKERFSLILESASTNQTSMYLCASRFGTSGSPMAQYFGPGTRLLVL.

The V call is TRBV9, the J call TRBJ1-6; D is perhaps TRBD1 (6 bases). This CDR3 comprises 14 residues. V was pared by 0 bases and J by 9 bases, with 10 bases between. Germline assignment: CDR1 SGDLS and CDR2 YYNGEE. The CDR3 DNA reads as TGTGCCAGCAGCGTAGACAGGGACCCTTCACCCCTCCACTTT. Its translation: CASSVDRDPSPLHF.

V gene TRBV25-1 combines with J gene TRBJ1-5; 11 bases are shared with TRBD1. Germline V gene lookup returns CDR1 MGHDK and CDR2 SYGVNS. CDR3 length: 18 residues. Trimming took 5 bases from V and 4 from J; bases not matched to a gene: 13. CDR3: CASSPASTGTGGNQPQHF. The CDR3 region has the DNA TGTGCCAGCAGTCCTGCGTCGACCGGGACAGGGGGTAATCAGCCCCAGCATTTT.

This chain joins TRBV19 and TRBJ2-3; D possibly corresponds to TRBD2 (6 bases). The CDR3 length is 14 residues. Germline V gene data show CDR1 as LNHDA and CDR2 as SQIVND (reference sequence). The V gene lost 7 bases and the J gene lost 5 bases, with 16 bases spanning the gap. The chain's CDR3 is CASMGQGLGDTQYF. In DNA form, the CDR3 reads TGTGCCAGTATGGGTCAGGGACTGGGAGATACGCAGTATTTT. The entire variable domain, with the rest obtained from reference TRBV19 and TRBJ2-3, is as follows: DGGITQSPKYLFRKEGQNVTLSCEQNLNHDAMYWYRQDPGQGLRLIYYSQIVNDFQKGDIAEGYSVSREKKESFPLTVTSAQKNPTAFYLCASMGQGLGDTQYFGPGTRLTVL.

The rearrangement joins TRBV2 to TRBJ2-4; D is possibly TRBD1 (5 bases). The CDR3 runs to 14 residues. Germline-derived CDR1 and CDR2 are SNHLY and FYNNEI. Trimming cost V 6 bases and J 5 bases, with 14 bases left between them. CDR3 DNA: TGTGCCAGCAGCGCCTTGGACACCGAAAACATTCAGTACTTC. Protein product: CASSALDTENIQYF.

The chain combines TRBV27 with TRBJ2-5, with TRBD2 identical over 7 bases. Per germline, CDR1 MNHEY and CDR2 SMNVEV (reference sequence). V shed 7 bases, J shed 3 bases, and the junction held 5 bases outside the gene matches. This CDR3 comprises 13 residues. CDR3 DNA: TGTGCCAGCAAAGCGGGGATAAAAGAGACCCAGTACTTC. It codes for CASKAGIKETQYF.

The chain is built from TRBV28 and TRBJ2-1; D not certain. Germline-derived CDR1 and CDR2 are MDHEN and SYDVKM. Trimming took 3 bases from V and 5 from J, leaving 17 bases between them. The CDR3 totals 16 residues. CDR3 sequence: CASSFLGNAPHNEQFF. The CDR3 nucleotides are TGTGCCAGCAGTTTCCTTGGCAACGCCCCACACAATGAGCAGTTCTTC.